These 23 T cell receptor beta chains share one sample of origin, sequenced in a study of PD-1 blockade in mismatch repair-deficient tumors. Here immunoSEQ multiplex PCR was the method, and the copy in TCRdb shows in-frame clones only, minus some. In the table there are around 15,000 clones, about 80% of which are singletons. This sample comprised PBMCs, obtained 4 weeks after starting pembrolizumab. Receptor source: an adult with mismatch repair-deficient cancer.

The CDR3 DNA sequence: TGTGCCAGCGGGGTAGGGGATAGCACAGATACGCAGTATTTT. Protein: CASGVGDSTDTQYF. The chain uses TRBV6-6 and TRBJ2-3; D might be TRBD1 (5 bases). Looked up from germline, CDR1 is MNHNY and CDR2 is SVGAGI (reference sequence). Trimming removed 8 bases at V and 0 bases at J, with 12 bases between. This CDR3 has 14 residues.

The chain has TRBV27 and TRBJ2-7; 8 bases fit TRBD2. This CDR3 is built from 15 residues. Germline CDR1 reads MNHEY; CDR2 reads SMNVEV (reference sequence). V lost 4 bases and J lost 4; bases outside the gene matches: 9. CDR3 nucleotides: TGTGCCAGCAGTTCCCCCGGGACTAGGAGTTACGAGCAGTACTTC. It encodes CASSSPGTRSYEQYF.

The J gene is TRBJ1-1, the V gene TRBV5-6; D is possibly TRBD1 (5 bases). Germline V lookup: CDR1 SGHDT, CDR2 YYEEEE. The CDR3 loop spans 15 amino acids. The V end lost 5 bases, the J end lost 2 bases, and 16 bases lay between the germline ends. The CDR3 reads CASRIFDRDNTEAFF. The CDR3 DNA sequence: TGTGCCAGCAGGATCTTCGACAGAGATAACACTGAAGCTTTCTTT.

V usage is TRBV19 and J usage is TRBJ1-5; no firm D call. The CDR3 consists of 16 residues. Germline V gene sequence: CDR1 LNHDA, CDR2 SQIVND (reference sequence). The germline V and J ends were trimmed by 3 bases and 6 bases, with 18 bases remaining between them. The CDR3 bases are TGTGCCAGTAGTATCAGTGGCAGGTCTCGTGGTCAGCCCCAGCATTTT. This encodes CASSISGRSRGQPQHF. Full variable domain (remainder filled in from reference TRBV19 and TRBJ1-5): DGGITQSPKYLFRKEGQNVTLSCEQNLNHDAMYWYRQDPGQGLRLIYYSQIVNDFQKGDIAEGYSVSREKKESFPLTVTSAQKNPTAFYLCASSISGRSRGQPQHFGDGTRLSIL.

The chain combines TRBV29-1 with TRBJ2-7, with 11 bases lining up with TRBD2. V lost 5 bases, J lost 4 bases, and 4 bases stayed unmatched. This CDR3 is built from 13 residues. CDR1 and CDR2 from the germline V gene are SQVTM and ANQGSEA. CDR3 DNA: TGCAGCGTTTCACTAGCGGGGGAATACGAGCAGTACTTC. This sequence encodes CSVSLAGEYEQYF.

V gene TRBV6-6 combines with J gene TRBJ2-1; D is unclear. V was pared by 6 bases and J by 8 bases, with 8 bases between. Germline lookup yields CDR1 MNHNY and CDR2 SVGAGI (reference sequence). This CDR3 comprises 11 residues. Here the CDR3 DNA reads TGTGCCAGCAGCCCCTCGGATGAGCAGTTCTTC. Its protein product is CASSPSDEQFF.

This chain links TRBV10-1 with TRBJ1-5; TRBD1 matches 10 bases. This CDR3 region has 14 residues. Trimming cost V 6 bases and J 7 bases; bases outside gene matches: 6. Germline loops: CDR1 WNHNN, CDR2 SYGVQD (reference sequence). CDR3 sequence: CASSSGTGAQPQHF. CDR3 in DNA: TGCGCCAGCAGCTCCGGGACAGGGGCCCAGCCCCAGCATTTT.

V usage is TRBV27 and J usage is TRBJ2-7; tentatively, D is TRBD2 (5 bases). The CDR3 runs 14 residues. Germline CDR1 is MNHEY and CDR2 is SMNVEV (reference sequence). V lost 5 bases and J lost 4, with 15 bases in between. The CDR3: CASSLKAGVYEQYF. CDR3 DNA: TGTGCCAGCAGTCTAAAAGCCGGGGTTTACGAGCAGTACTTC.

The chain has TRBV28 and TRBJ2-7, with D uncertain. CDR3 length: 13 residues. The germline V gene has CDR1 MDHEN and CDR2 SYDVKM. Trimming removed 3 bases at V and 2 bases at J, with 8 bases between. CDR3 bases: TGTGCCAGCAGTTTTACAGCCGCCTACGAGCAGTACTTC. Translated, it gives CASSFTAAYEQYF.

This rearrangement joins TRBV7-2 to TRBJ2-7; the match to TRBD1 covers 7 bases. Germline CDR1 reads SGHTA; CDR2 reads FQGNSA. The J segment lost 2 bases and the V segment lost 5 bases, leaving 6 bases of the junction unmatched. There are 14 residues in the CDR3. The CDR3 DNA sequence: TGTGCCAGCAGCCTAGGGACAGTACCCTACGAGCAGTACTTC. This encodes CASSLGTVPYEQYF.

This chain connects TRBV5-4 to TRBJ2-1; maybe TRBD2 (5 bases). In germline, CDR1 is SGHNT, CDR2 YYREEE (reference sequence). V was trimmed by 2 bases and J by 6 bases, leaving 15 bases between them. The CDR3 contains 15 residues. The CDR3 region has the DNA TGTGCCAGCAGCTTAAAGCGGACCGCTAGCAATGAGCAGTTCTTC. Translation: CASSLKRTASNEQFF.

On this clone itself: Other DNA variants within this sample encode the same CDR3. The J gene is TRBJ1-4, the V gene TRBV6-6, with a possible D match to TRBD1 (5 bases). Germline V gives CDR1 MNHNY, CDR2 SVGAGI (reference sequence). The CDR3 covers 11 residues. Trimming took 6 bases from V and 7 from J, leaving 6 bases between them. The CDR3 sequence is CASRGGEKLFF. CDR3 sequence (DNA): TGTGCCAGCAGGGGGGGTGAAAAACTGTTTTTT.

This clone was seen just once. The chain uses TRBV7-9 and TRBJ1-1, with TRBD1 matching 7 bases. Germline-derived CDR1 and CDR2 are SEHNR and FQNEAQ (reference sequence). The CDR3 runs 15 residues. V trimming: 6 bases; J trimming: 0 bases; junction bases outside the gene matches: 7. Here the CDR3 DNA reads TGTGCCAGCAGGGGGACAGTACACATGAACACTGAAGCTTTCTTT. It translates to CASRGTVHMNTEAFF.

The rearrangement joins TRBV6-1 to TRBJ2-1; 11 nucleotides align to TRBD1. Germline V gene data show CDR1 as MNHNS and CDR2 as SASEGT. The CDR3 spans 14 residues. Trimming took 11 bases from V and 4 from J; bases not matched to a gene: 7. For the CDR3, the DNA is TGTGCCGTCTCGGGACAGGGGGTTTACAATGAGCAGTTCTTC. Protein: CAVSGQGVYNEQFF.

This chain connects TRBV25-1 to TRBJ2-1, with unresolved D. CDR1 is MGHDK and CDR2 is SYGVNS in the germline V gene. V was shortened by 7 bases and J by 3 bases, with 7 bases between the two germline ends. The CDR3 is 12 residues long. The CDR3 region is CASNDGYNEQFF. In nucleotides, the CDR3 is TGTGCCAGCAATGACGGCTACAATGAGCAGTTCTTC.

This clone was observed a few times. The rearrangement joins TRBV4-2 to TRBJ2-7; 9 nucleotides line up with TRBD1. CDR3 length: 18 residues. Germline V lookup: CDR1 LGHNA, CDR2 YNFKEQ. V lost 2 bases, J lost 1 base, and 12 bases stayed unmatched. CDR3 in amino acids: CASSQLQLGTGLSYEQYF. CDR3 nucleotide sequence: TGTGCCAGCAGCCAACTTCAACTCGGGACAGGGCTTTCCTACGAGCAGTACTTC.

J is TRBJ1-1 and V is TRBV5-1; 8 positions agree with TRBD1. This CDR3 spans 15 amino acids. V lost 2 bases to trimming and J lost 4 bases; unmatched junction nucleotides: 7. Germline V CDR1 and CDR2: SGHRS, YFSETQ. DNA of the CDR3: TGCGCCAGCAGCTTCCAGGGGGCTTCTTTCACTGAAGCTTTCTTT. Translating it yields CASSFQGASFTEAFF.

The CDR3 here is CSVEGERSDTQYF. CDR3 coding DNA: TGCAGCGTTGAAGGTGAACGGTCAGATACGCAGTATTTT. The chain has TRBV29-1 and TRBJ2-3; no firm D call. The germline V gene encodes CDR1 SQVTM and CDR2 ANQGSEA. The CDR3 contains 13 residues. The V gene lost 1 base and the J gene lost 4 bases, with 9 bases spanning the gap.

The chain uses TRBV28 and TRBJ2-1; D uncertain. CDR1 and CDR2 (germline): MDHEN, SYDVKM. CDR3 length equals 11 residues. V lost 6 bases and J lost 9, with 9 bases in between. CDR3 residues: CASSPSAEQFF. DNA of the CDR3: TGTGCCAGCAGCCCAAGCGCTGAGCAGTTCTTC.

The chain recombines TRBV5-4 with TRBJ2-1, with no clear D. The CDR3 has 13 amino acids. Germline V gene sequence: CDR1 SGHNT, CDR2 YYREEE (reference sequence). Trimming removed 4 bases from V and 3 bases from J, with 8 bases in between. The CDR3 sequence is CASSPPGYNEQFF. As DNA, the CDR3 is TGTGCCAGCAGCCCCCCAGGCTACAATGAGCAGTTCTTC.

The rearrangement joins TRBV5-4 to TRBJ1-6; TRBD1 matches at 8 bases. Germline CDR1 reads SGHNT; CDR2 reads YYREEE (reference sequence). V dropped 5 bases and J dropped 1; count of bases not matched to a gene: 5. CDR3 length equals 16 residues. This CDR3 is CASRKTGGSYNSPLHF. CDR3 DNA sequence: TGTGCCAGCAGGAAAACAGGGGGGTCCTATAATTCACCCCTCCACTTT.

The rearrangement uses TRBV28 and TRBJ1-4, with 11 nucleotides matching TRBD1. Germline V gives CDR1 MDHEN, CDR2 SYDVKM. J was trimmed by 8 bases and V by 4 bases; bases with no gene match: 6. The CDR3 is 15 amino acids. Written as DNA, the CDR3 is TGTGCCAGCAGTTCAGGGACAGGGGGGAAGGAAAAACTGTTTTTT. Translated: CASSSGTGGKEKLFF. Combining the CDR3 with reference TRBV28 and TRBJ1-4 gives the whole variable domain DVKVTQSSRYLVKRTGEKVFLECVQDMDHENMFWYRQDPGLGLRLIYFSYDVKMKEKGDIPEGYSVSREKKERFSLILESASTNQTSMYLCASSSGTGGKEKLFFGSGTQLSVL.

With respect to this clone: The conserved phenylalanine or tryptophan is not found at the CDR3 terminus, so this likely reflects a read error. The DNA is omitted, as the CDR3 cannot be located on it reliably, and the CDR3 follows TCRdb's listing. The chain carries TRBV5-1 and TRBJ2-7; no check of the table's D call, TRBD1, against the DNA was made. The CDR3 adds up to 10 amino acids, both ends counted. The germline CDR1 and CDR2 sequences are SGHRS and YFSETQ. CDR3 residues: CASSLDGASL.